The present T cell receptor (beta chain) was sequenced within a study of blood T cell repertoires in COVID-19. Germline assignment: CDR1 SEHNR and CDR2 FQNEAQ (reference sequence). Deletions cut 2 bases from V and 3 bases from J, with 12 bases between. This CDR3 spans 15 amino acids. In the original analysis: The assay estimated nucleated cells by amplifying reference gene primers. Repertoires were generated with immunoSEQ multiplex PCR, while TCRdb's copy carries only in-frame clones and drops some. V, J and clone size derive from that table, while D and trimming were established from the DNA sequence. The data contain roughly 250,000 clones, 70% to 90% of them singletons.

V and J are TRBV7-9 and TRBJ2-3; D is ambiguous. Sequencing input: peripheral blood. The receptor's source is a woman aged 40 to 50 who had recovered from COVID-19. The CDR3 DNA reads TGTGCCAGCAGCTTATCAACAGCTCCTACAGATACGCAGTATTTT. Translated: CASSLSTAPTDTQYF.